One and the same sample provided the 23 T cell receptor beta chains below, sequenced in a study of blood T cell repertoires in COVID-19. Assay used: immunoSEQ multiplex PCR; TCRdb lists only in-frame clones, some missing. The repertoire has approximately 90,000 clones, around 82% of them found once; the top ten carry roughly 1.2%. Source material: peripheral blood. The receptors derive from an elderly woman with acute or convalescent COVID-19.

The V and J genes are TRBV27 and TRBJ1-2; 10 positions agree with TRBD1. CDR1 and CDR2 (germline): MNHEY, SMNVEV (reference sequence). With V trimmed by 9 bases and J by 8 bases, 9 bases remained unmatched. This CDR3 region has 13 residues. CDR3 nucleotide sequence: TGTGCCAGTGCTGGACAGGGGGATGGAGGCTACACCTTC. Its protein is CASAGQGDGGYTF.

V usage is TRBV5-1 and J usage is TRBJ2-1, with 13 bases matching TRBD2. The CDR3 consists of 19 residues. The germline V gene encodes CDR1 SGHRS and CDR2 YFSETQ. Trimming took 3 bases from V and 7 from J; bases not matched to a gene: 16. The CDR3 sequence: CASSWGRTSGGFAGNEQFF. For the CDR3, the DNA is TGCGCCAGCAGCTGGGGTCGGACTAGCGGGGGCTTCGCCGGGAATGAGCAGTTCTTC. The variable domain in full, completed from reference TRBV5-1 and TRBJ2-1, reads KAGVTQTPRYLIKTRGQQVTLSCSPISGHRSVSWYQQTPGQGLQFLFEYFSETQRNKGNFPGRFSGRQFSNSRSEMNVSTLELGDSALYLCASSWGRTSGGFAGNEQFFGPGTRLTVL.

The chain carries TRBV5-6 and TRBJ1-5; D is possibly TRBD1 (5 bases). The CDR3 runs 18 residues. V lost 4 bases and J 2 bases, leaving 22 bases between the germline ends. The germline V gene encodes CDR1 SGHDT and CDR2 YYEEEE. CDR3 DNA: TGTGCCAGCAGCCGGACGGAGGGGCCCAGTCTGGGCAATCAGCCCCAGCATTTT. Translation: CASSRTEGPSLGNQPQHF. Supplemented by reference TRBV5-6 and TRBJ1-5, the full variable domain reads DAGVTQSPTHLIKTRGQQVTLRCSPKSGHDTVSWYQQALGQGPQFIFQYYEEEERQRGNFPDRFSGHQFPNYSSELNVNALLLGDSALYLCASSRTEGPSLGNQPQHFGDGTRLSIL.

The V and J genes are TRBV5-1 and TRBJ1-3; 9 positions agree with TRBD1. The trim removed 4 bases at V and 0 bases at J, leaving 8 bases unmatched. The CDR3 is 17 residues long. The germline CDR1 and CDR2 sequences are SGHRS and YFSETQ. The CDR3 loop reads CASSKGDRASSGNTIYF. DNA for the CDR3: TGCGCCAGCAGCAAGGGGGACAGGGCGAGCTCTGGAAACACCATATATTTT.

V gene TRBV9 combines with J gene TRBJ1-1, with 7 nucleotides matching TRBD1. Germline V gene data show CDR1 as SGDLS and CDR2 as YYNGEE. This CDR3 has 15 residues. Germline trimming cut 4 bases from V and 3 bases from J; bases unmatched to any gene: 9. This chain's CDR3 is CASSSRGGADTEAFF. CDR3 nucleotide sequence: TGTGCCAGCAGCTCCCGAGGGGGCGCTGACACTGAAGCTTTCTTT.

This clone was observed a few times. CDR3 amino acids: CASSQDDWGYTF. The CDR3, as DNA: TGTGCCAGCTCCCAAGACGACTGGGGCTACACCTTC. The chain carries TRBV18 and TRBJ1-2; D not resolved. The ends were cut back, 6 bases at V and 8 bases at J, with 13 bases in the middle. Germline V lookup: CDR1 KGHSH, CDR2 LQKENI. The CDR3 consists of 12 residues.

CDR3 protein: CASSLGQSEAFF. CDR3 nucleotide sequence: TGTGCCAGCAGCCTCGGACAGTCTGAAGCTTTCTTT. The rearrangement joins TRBV3-1 (or the pseudogene TRBV3-2) to TRBJ1-1, with D perhaps TRBD1 (6 bases). The CDR3 totals 12 residues. Trimming shortened V by 4 bases and J by 6 bases, and 9 bases separated the two germline ends. Germline CDR1 LGHDT, CDR2 YNNKEL (reference sequence).

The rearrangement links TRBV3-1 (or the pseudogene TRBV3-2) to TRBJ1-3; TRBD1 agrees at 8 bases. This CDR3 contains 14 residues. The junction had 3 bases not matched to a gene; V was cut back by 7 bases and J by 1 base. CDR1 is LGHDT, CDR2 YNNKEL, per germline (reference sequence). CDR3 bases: TGTGCCAGCAACGACAGGGGTTCTGGAAACACCATATATTTT. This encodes CASNDRGSGNTIYF.

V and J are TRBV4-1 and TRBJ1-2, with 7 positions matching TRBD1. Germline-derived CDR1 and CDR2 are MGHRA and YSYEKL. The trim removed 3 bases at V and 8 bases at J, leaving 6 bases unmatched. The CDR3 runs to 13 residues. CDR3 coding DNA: TGCGCCAGCAGCCATCCCAAGGACAGGGGCTACACCTTC. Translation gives CASSHPKDRGYTF.

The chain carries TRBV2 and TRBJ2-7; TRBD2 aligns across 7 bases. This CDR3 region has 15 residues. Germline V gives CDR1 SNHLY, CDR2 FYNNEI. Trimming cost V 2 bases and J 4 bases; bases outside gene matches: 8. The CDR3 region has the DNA TGTGCCAGCAGTGAAAGGCAACGGGAGGTGTACGAGCAGTACTTC. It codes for CASSERQREVYEQYF.

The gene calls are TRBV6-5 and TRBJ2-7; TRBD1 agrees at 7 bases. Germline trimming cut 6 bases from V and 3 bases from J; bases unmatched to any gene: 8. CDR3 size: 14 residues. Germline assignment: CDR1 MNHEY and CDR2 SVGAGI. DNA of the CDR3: TGTGCCAGCAGCCCCGGGACAGCCGGCTACGAGCAGTACTTC. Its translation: CASSPGTAGYEQYF.

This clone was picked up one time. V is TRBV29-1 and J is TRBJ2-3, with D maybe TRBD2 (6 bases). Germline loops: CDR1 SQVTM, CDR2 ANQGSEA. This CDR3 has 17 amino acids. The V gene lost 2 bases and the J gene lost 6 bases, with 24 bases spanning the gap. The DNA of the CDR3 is TGCAGCGTTGAATTATTGAGGTCGGGGGAGGTCGGGGATACGCAGTATTTT. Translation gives CSVELLRSGEVGDTQYF.

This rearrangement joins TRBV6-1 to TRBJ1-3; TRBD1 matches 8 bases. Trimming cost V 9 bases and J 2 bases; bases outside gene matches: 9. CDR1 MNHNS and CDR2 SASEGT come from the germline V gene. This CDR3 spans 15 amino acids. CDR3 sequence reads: CASSYRTGPGNTIYF. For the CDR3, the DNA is TGTGCCAGTTCATACAGGACAGGGCCTGGAAACACCATATATTTT.

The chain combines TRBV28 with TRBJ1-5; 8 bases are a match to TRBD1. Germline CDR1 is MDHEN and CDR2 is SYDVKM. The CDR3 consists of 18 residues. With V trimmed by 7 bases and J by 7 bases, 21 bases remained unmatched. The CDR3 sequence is CASTSNDRYRGSEQPQHF. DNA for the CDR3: TGTGCCAGCACCTCTAACGATAGGTACAGGGGGTCTGAGCAGCCCCAGCATTTT.

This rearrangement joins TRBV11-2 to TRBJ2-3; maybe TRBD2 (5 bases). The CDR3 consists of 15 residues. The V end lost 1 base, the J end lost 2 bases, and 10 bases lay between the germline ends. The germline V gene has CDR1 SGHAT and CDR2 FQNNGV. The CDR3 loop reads CASSLGTSSTDTQYF. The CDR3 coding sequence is TGTGCCAGCAGCTTAGGCACTAGTTCCACAGATACGCAGTATTTT.

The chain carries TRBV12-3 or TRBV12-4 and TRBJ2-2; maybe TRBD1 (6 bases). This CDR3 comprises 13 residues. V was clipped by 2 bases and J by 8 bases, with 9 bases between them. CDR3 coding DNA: TGTGCCAGCAGTTTAAAACAGGGTGGGGAGCTGTTTTTT. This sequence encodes CASSLKQGGELFF.

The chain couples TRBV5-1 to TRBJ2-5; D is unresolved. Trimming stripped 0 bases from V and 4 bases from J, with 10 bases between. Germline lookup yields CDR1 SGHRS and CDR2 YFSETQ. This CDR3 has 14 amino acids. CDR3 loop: CASSLDPGPETQYF. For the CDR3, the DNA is TGCGCCAGCAGCTTGGATCCGGGTCCAGAGACCCAGTACTTC.

Here the CDR3 DNA reads TGCGCCAGCAGCTTGGAAGGGGGTACATTTCAGCCCCAGCATTTT. Translated: CASSLEGGTFQPQHF. The V gene is TRBV5-1, the J gene TRBJ1-5, with D possibly being TRBD1 (6 bases). Germline V CDR1 and CDR2: SGHRS, YFSETQ. The CDR3 spans 15 residues. Trimming stripped 0 bases from V and 6 bases from J, with 13 bases between.

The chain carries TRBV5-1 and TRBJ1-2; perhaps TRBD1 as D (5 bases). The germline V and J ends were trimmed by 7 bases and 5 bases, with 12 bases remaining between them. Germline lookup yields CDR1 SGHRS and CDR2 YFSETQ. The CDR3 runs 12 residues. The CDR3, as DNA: TGCGCCAGCCGCGAGGAGGGGTATGGCTACACCTTC. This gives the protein CASREEGYGYTF.

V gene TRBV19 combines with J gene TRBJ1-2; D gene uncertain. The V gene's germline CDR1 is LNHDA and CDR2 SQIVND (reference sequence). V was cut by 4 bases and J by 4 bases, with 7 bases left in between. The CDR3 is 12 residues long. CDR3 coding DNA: TGTGCCAGTAGTAGTGGAGGCTATGGCTACACCTTC. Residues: CASSSGGYGYTF.

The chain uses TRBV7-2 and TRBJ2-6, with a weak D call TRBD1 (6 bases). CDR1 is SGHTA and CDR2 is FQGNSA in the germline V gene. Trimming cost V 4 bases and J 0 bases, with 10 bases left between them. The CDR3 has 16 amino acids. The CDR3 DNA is TGTGCCAGCAGCTGGGGGCTATACTCTGGGGCCAACGTCCTGACTTTC. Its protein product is CASSWGLYSGANVLTF.

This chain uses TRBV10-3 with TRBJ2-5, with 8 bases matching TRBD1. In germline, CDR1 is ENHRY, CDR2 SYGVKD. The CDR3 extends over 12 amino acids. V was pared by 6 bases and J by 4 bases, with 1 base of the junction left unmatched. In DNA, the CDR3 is TGTGCCATCAGCGGGACAGGAGAGACCCAGTACTTC. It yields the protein CAISGTGETQYF.

The CDR3 region has the DNA TGTGCCAGTAGCAGCGTACAGGGTAGCAATCAGCCCCAGCATTTT. Protein product: CASSSVQGSNQPQHF. The chain joins TRBV19 to TRBJ1-5, with D maybe TRBD1 (6 bases). The germline gives CDR1 LNHDA, CDR2 SQIVND (reference sequence). The CDR3 has 15 residues. V was cut by 6 bases and J by 0 bases, with 12 bases left in between.